Detailed here is one T cell receptor (beta chain). Those enrolled, adults aged roughly 18 to 89 years, came from some 23 US areas. Each participant's cohort was designated according to participant-reported clinical history. The entry originates in a study of blood T cell repertoires in COVID-19. For the study at large: Nucleic acid was either cDNA or gDNA, and it came from T cells, B-cell-depleted T cells, or PBMCs.

Original methodology: Nucleated cell counts were estimated from reference gene primer amplification. The protocol was immunoSEQ multiplex PCR, while the TCRdb copy is restricted to in-frame clones and leaves out a portion. V, J and clone size are those of that table, while D and trimming were read from the DNA. Of under 500,000 clones in the sample, roughly 87% were seen once. The germline V gene encodes CDR1 MNHEY and CDR2 SVGAGI. After removal of 7 bases from V and 3 bases from J, the junction contained 4 bases not matched to a gene. The CDR3 spans 13 residues. J is TRBJ2-3 and V is TRBV6-5; 7 nucleotides align to TRBD2. The TCR was taken from a woman aged 18-29 years with acute COVID-19. Sequencing was performed on PBMCs or T cells enriched from blood (not recorded which). In nucleotides, the CDR3 is TGTGCCAGCATCAGGGAGGGAACAGATACGCAGTATTTT. Its protein is CASIREGTDTQYF.